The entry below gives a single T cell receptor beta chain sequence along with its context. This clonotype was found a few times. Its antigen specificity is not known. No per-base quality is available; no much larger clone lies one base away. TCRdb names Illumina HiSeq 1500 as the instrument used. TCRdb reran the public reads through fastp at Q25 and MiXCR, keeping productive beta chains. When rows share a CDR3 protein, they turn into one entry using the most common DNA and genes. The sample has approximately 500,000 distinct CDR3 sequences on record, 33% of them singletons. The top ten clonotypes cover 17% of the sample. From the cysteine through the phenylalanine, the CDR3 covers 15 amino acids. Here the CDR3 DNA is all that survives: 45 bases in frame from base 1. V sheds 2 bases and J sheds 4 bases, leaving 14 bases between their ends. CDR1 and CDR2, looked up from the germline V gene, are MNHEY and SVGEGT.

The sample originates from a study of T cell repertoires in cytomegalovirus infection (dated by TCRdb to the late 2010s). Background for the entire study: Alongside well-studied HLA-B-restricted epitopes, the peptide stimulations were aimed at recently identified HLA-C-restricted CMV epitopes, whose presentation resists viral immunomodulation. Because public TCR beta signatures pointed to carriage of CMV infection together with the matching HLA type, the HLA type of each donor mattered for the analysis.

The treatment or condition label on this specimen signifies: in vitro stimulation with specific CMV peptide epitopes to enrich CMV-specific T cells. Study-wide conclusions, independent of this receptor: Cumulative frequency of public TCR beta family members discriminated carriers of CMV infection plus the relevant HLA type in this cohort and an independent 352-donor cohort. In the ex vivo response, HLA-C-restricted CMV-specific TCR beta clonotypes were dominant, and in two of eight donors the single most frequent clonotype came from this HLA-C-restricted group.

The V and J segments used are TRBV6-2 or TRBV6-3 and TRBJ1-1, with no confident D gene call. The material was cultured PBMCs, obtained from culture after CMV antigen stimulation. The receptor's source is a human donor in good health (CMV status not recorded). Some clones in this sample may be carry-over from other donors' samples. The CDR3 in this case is CASSYGRVGFTEAFF. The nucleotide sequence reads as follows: TGTGCCAGCAGTTACGGGAGGGTTGGGTTCACTGAAGCTTTCTTT.